The T cell receptor (beta chain) described here comes from a study of blood T cells in healthy people across ages (dated by TCRdb to about 2015). Turning to the overall study: Template switching captured roughly one uniquely barcoded TCR beta cDNA molecule per two T cells in model experiments. Using deep sequencing normalized with unique cDNA molecular identifiers, the study measured how TCR beta repertoire diversity changes with age. Four age groups were formed from the donors: young (average approximately 15 years), middle-aged (approximately 39), aged (over 55) and long-lived (roughly 81). To avoid experimental bias, donors of different ages were distributed randomly across sequencing lanes. For two donors (one aged 18 to 30 and one aged 80 or older), the study analyzed two additional independent replicas of 1 million unique cDNA reads from the same blood draw.

Systemically healthy Caucasian individuals from Russia, about 38 in total and aged roughly 6 to 100 years, were included as donors. Approximately 10 milliliters of peripheral blood were collected from each donor into EDTA-treated Vacutainer tubes. Ficoll-Paque density-gradient centrifugation was used to isolate PBMCs, with at least 6 million per sample. Trizol reagent was used to extract total RNA from PBMCs, with at least 6 micrograms per sample. For every donor, flow cytometry on a PBMC aliquot measured the percentage of naive CD45RAhigh/CD27high T cells. Overall study outcomes, separate from this receptor: Observed TCR beta diversity per million T cells fell roughly linearly with age, and a significant reduction was already apparent by age about 38. Compared with the aged group, more naive CD4+ T cells, fewer expanded clones and increased TCR diversity were shown by the long-lived group, suggesting age selection. Because donor CMV infection status was unknown, age-related changes in expanded clonotypes were potentially confounded. A strong correlation was found between observed TCR beta diversity and the percentage of naive T cells measured by flow cytometry. Estimates of total diversity based on one million sequenced T cells were considered lower bounds and underestimates. Because profiling used bulk unsorted PBMCs, naive and antigen-experienced compartments could not be compared conclusively.

This clonotype was picked up one time. Its antigen specificity is not known. No qualities accompany the bases; no much larger clone lies one base away. Libraries were constructed by 5' RACE. TCRdb shows the sequencer as Illumina HiSeq 2500. A second PCR of about 6 to 12 cycles was run with a J-beta primer mix and a sample-barcoded 5' primer. A template-switch 5' adaptor carrying 12 random nucleotides introduced a unique molecular identifier onto each TCR beta cDNA molecule. Each sample yielded at least 3 million CDR3-containing paired-end reads. First-strand cDNA was synthesized from all RNA with the Mint cDNA synthesis kit, primed by a TRBC-specific oligonucleotide. After uracil-DNA glycosylase treatment, a first 18-cycle PCR used universal primers M1SS and BC2_uni_R on all cDNA. Regarding the original processing steps: For normalization, 1 million high-quality reads were randomly selected from each sample, with every read carrying a distinct molecular identifier. Reads sharing molecular identifiers were discarded rather than binned into consensus sequences. MiTCR, with a Q25 quality threshold and the strictest error-elimination algorithm, was used for CDR3 identification, clonotype clustering and error correction. A nonparametric unseen species model with Euler transformation was used to estimate a lower bound on total TCR beta diversity. TCRdb took the public reads, trimmed them with fastp at Q25, ran MiXCR for clone calling and kept in-frame beta chains. Each entry is one CDR3 protein sequence, shown with its most common DNA and genes. V and J calls and clone size were set by TCRdb, not the authors. This sample comprises about 1.5 million distinct CDR3 sequences, about 40% of them detected only once. The top ten clones comprise 7.9% of the sample.

The receptor comes from a woman aged 18-29 years in good health. Sequenced material: blood.

The encoded CDR3 is CSATSPGINEQFF. In nucleotide form, the sequence is TGCAGTGCTACATCTCCAGGGATCAATGAGCAGTTCTTC. The rearrangement combines TRBV20-1 with TRBJ2-1, with TRBD1 perhaps the D gene, on 5 matching bases. The CDR3 contains 13 residues, cysteine and phenylalanine counted. CDR3 DNA is the only sequence kept; it has 39 bases, read in frame from the first base. CDR1 and CDR2 are drawn from the germline V gene (reference sequence): DFQATT, SNEGSKA. The junction shows trimming of 4 bases on V and 6 bases on J, plus 13 bases between the germline ends.